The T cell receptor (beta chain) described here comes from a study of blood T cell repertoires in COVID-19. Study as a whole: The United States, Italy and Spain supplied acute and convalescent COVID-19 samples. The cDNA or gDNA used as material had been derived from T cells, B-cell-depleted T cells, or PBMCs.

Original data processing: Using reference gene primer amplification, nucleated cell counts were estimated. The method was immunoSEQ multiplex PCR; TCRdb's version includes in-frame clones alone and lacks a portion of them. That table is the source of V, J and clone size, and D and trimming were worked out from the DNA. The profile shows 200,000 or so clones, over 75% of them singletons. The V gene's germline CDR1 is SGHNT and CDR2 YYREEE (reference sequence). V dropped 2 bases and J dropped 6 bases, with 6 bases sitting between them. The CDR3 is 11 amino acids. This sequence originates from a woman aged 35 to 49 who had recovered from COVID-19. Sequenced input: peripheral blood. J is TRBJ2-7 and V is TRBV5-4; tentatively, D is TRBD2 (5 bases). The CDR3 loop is CASSFAGEQYF. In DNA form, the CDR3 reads TGTGCCAGCAGCTTTGCGGGCGAGCAGTACTTC. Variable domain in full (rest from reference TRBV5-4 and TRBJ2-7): ETGVTQSPTHLIKTRGQQVTLRCSSQSGHNTVSWYQQALGQGPQFIFQYYREEENGRGNFPPRFSGLQFPNYSSELNVNALELDDSALYLCASSFAGEQYFGPGTRLTVT.